The 27 T cell receptor beta chains below were found in one sample sequenced in a study of OX40 agonist ivuxolimab in advanced cancers. The assay was immunoSEQ multiplex PCR, and TCRdb's table has in-frame clones only and misses some. This table has tens of thousands of clones, 80% to 90% appearing once. The source was CD4+ or CD8+ T cells sorted from blood, collected in a trial of the OX40 agonist ivuxolimab. The receptors stem from an adult with an advanced solid tumor such as melanoma, head and neck, liver or kidney cancer.

The chain recombines TRBV5-1 with TRBJ1-2; no reliable D call. The CDR3 is 14 amino acids. V was pared by 3 bases and J by 3 bases, with 12 bases between. Germline V CDR1 and CDR2: SGHRS, YFSETQ. CDR3 nucleotide sequence: TGCGCCAGCAGCTCCCCGGGGAGCCACTATGGCTACACCTTC. Protein: CASSSPGSHYGYTF.

This rearrangement joins TRBV29-1 to TRBJ1-5; 7 nucleotides agree with TRBD1. The CDR3 extends over 14 amino acids. Germline-derived CDR1 and CDR2 are SQVTM and ANQGSEA. After removal of 4 bases from V and 1 base from J, the junction contained 4 bases not matched to a gene. CDR3 nucleotides: TGCAGCGTTGGGGGACAGACCAGCAATCAGCCCCAGCATTTT. It is translated as CSVGGQTSNQPQHF.

The chain employs TRBV7-2 and TRBJ1-6; 7 nucleotides align to TRBD1. Per the germline V gene, CDR1 is SGHTA and CDR2 is FQGNSA. J gave up 7 bases and V 3 bases, and 6 bases lay outside the gene matches. This CDR3 is built from 15 residues. CDR3 coding DNA: TGTGCCAGCAGCTTGTCCGGGACAGCCAATTCACCCCTCCACTTT. Translated: CASSLSGTANSPLHF.

The chain carries TRBV5-1 and TRBJ2-3; D possibly corresponds to TRBD1 (6 bases). V was trimmed by 4 bases and J by 0 bases, leaving 9 bases between them. Germline V gene sequence: CDR1 SGHRS, CDR2 YFSETQ. This CDR3 contains 14 residues. The CDR3 DNA reads as TGCGCCAGCAGCATCGACAGGAGCACAGATACGCAGTATTTT. As protein: CASSIDRSTDTQYF.

J is TRBJ2-7 and V is TRBV19; weak D call: TRBD2 (5 bases). This CDR3 spans 11 amino acids. Trimming removed 1 base at V and 7 bases at J, with 5 bases between. The germline gives CDR1 LNHDA, CDR2 SQIVND (reference sequence). CDR3: CASSIAGEQYF. Here the CDR3 DNA reads TGTGCCAGTAGTATAGCGGGGGAGCAGTACTTC.

The chain combines TRBV28 with TRBJ2-7, with D perhaps TRBD1 (5 bases). This CDR3 is 15 amino acids long. V lost 6 bases to trimming and J lost 3 bases, with 18 bases between them. The germline V gene has CDR1 MDHEN and CDR2 SYDVKM. CDR3 residues: CASRPLRGRNYEQYF. In DNA form, the CDR3 reads TGTGCCAGCAGACCTCTTAGGGGCAGGAACTACGAGCAGTACTTC.

The genes are TRBV7-9 and TRBJ2-5, with 12 bases fitting TRBD2. The trim removed 5 bases at V and 5 bases at J, leaving 9 bases unmatched. The CDR3 runs to 16 residues. Germline assignment: CDR1 SEHNR and CDR2 FQNEAQ (reference sequence). The CDR3 spells CASSRPGLAGGETQYF. In DNA form, the CDR3 reads TGTGCCAGCAGCCGTCCAGGGCTAGCGGGGGGGGAGACCCAGTACTTC.

V usage is TRBV2 and J usage is TRBJ2-5; 8 bases are a match to TRBD1. The germline CDR1 and CDR2 sequences are SNHLY and FYNNEI. V was pared by 6 bases and J by 1 base, with 4 bases of the junction left unmatched. This CDR3 has 14 residues. This chain's CDR3 is CASRRQGAQETQYF. The CDR3 nucleotides read TGTGCCAGCAGAAGGCAGGGGGCCCAAGAGACCCAGTACTTC.

The table lists this clone with a count of one. The rearrangement joins TRBV2 to TRBJ2-7; no reliable D call. Germline V gene lookup returns CDR1 SNHLY and CDR2 FYNNEI. V lost 7 bases to trimming and J lost 2 bases, with 15 bases between them. The CDR3 contains 14 residues. The CDR3 nucleotides read TGTGCCAGCAAGGATTCCTCGCAAGCCTACGAGCAGTACTTC. This sequence encodes CASKDSSQAYEQYF. Drawing the rest from reference TRBV2 and TRBJ2-7, the complete variable domain is EPEVTQTPSHQVTQMGQEVILRCVPISNHLYFYWYRQILGQKVEFLVSFYNNEISEKSEIFDDQFSVERPDGSNFTLKIRSTKLEDSAMYFCASKDSSQAYEQYFGPGTRLTVT.

The V gene is TRBV5-4, the J gene TRBJ2-7, with TRBD2 matching over 9 bases. The CDR3 extends over 15 amino acids. Germline V CDR1 and CDR2: SGHNT, YYREEE (reference sequence). The V gene end was trimmed by 4 bases and the J gene end by 7 bases; junction bases not matched to a gene: 12. Written as DNA, the CDR3 is TGTGCCAGCAGCCCTGGCGGGGGGGCATTGATAGAGCAGTACTTC. The encoded protein is CASSPGGGALIEQYF. Together with reference TRBV5-4 and TRBJ2-7, the CDR3 gives the full variable domain: ETGVTQSPTHLIKTRGQQVTLRCSSQSGHNTVSWYQQALGQGPQFIFQYYREEENGRGNFPPRFSGLQFPNYSSELNVNALELDDSALYLCASSPGGGALIEQYFGPGTRLTVT.

V and J are TRBV10-3 and TRBJ2-3; no reliable D call. Deletions cut 5 bases from V and 1 base from J, with 10 bases between. CDR1 ENHRY and CDR2 SYGVKD come from the germline V gene. CDR3 length: 14 residues. As DNA, the CDR3 is TGTGCCATCAGTTCAAACCCAGGCACAGATACGCAGTATTTT. Protein sequence: CAISSNPGTDTQYF.

As to this clone: The sample carries other DNA sequences with the same CDR3. This rearrangement joins TRBV10-1 to TRBJ2-3; TRBD2 matches 7 bases. CDR1 WNHNN and CDR2 SYGVQD come from the germline V gene (reference sequence). This CDR3 has 15 amino acids. Losses at the gene ends were 0 bases for V and 2 bases for J; bases not matched to a gene: 2. CDR3 residues: CASSESAGDTDTQYF. The CDR3 nucleotides read TGCGCCAGCAGTGAGTCTGCGGGGGACACAGATACGCAGTATTTT.

The V call is TRBV7-3, the J call TRBJ1-5; TRBD1 matches at 7 bases. This CDR3 spans 15 amino acids. Germline loops: CDR1 SGHTA, CDR2 FQGTGA. J gave up 5 bases and V 3 bases, and 7 bases lay outside the gene matches. The CDR3 sequence is CASSFSGTADQPQHF. The CDR3 DNA sequence: TGTGCCAGCAGCTTTTCCGGGACAGCCGATCAGCCCCAGCATTTT.

The V and J genes are TRBV6-1 and TRBJ1-5; unclear D gene. This CDR3 is built from 14 residues. V was shortened by 2 bases and J by 11 bases, with 16 bases between the two germline ends. Looked up from germline, CDR1 is MNHNS and CDR2 is SASEGT. The CDR3: CASSEYGRRGAQHF. The DNA of the CDR3 is TGTGCCAGCAGTGAATATGGCCGACGAGGAGCCCAGCATTTT.

This sequence joins TRBV6-1 and TRBJ2-2, with 9 bases aligning to TRBD2. Germline loops: CDR1 MNHNS, CDR2 SASEGT. Unmatched junction bases numbered 3, after V lost 8 bases and J lost 2 bases. This CDR3 has 14 residues. The CDR3 region is CASGTSINTGELFF. DNA for the CDR3: TGTGCCAGCGGGACTAGCATCAACACCGGGGAGCTGTTTTTT.

The genes are TRBV11-3 and TRBJ2-1, with unresolved D. V was pared by 0 bases and J by 9 bases, with 9 bases between. The germline V gene encodes CDR1 SGHNT and CDR2 YENEEA. This CDR3 comprises 13 residues. In DNA, the CDR3 is TGTGCCAGCAGCTTAGATCAATTGAGTGAGCAGTTCTTC. Its translation is CASSLDQLSEQFF.

The chain recombines TRBV5-1 with TRBJ1-1; 7 bases match TRBD1. The ends lost 4 bases at V and 9 bases at J; junction bases unmatched: 12. CDR3 length: 14 amino acids. The germline V gene encodes CDR1 SGHRS and CDR2 YFSETQ. In DNA form, the CDR3 reads TGCGCCAGCAGCGAAGTCAGGGGGAGGGAAAAAGCTTTCTTT. Translating it yields CASSEVRGREKAFF.

The V gene is TRBV9, the J gene TRBJ2-5; D perhaps matches TRBD2 (5 bases). V lost 5 bases and J 5 bases, leaving 13 bases between the germline ends. CDR3 size: 13 residues. Germline CDR1 reads SGDLS; CDR2 reads YYNGEE. The CDR3: CASSDTSWETQYF. Written as DNA, the CDR3 is TGTGCCAGCAGTGATACTAGTTGGGAGACCCAGTACTTC.

J is TRBJ1-2 and V is TRBV29-1; 9 bases are shared with TRBD1. CDR3 length: 15 residues. The germline V gene encodes CDR1 SQVTM and CDR2 ANQGSEA. J lost 2 bases, V lost 5 bases, and 9 bases had no gene match. The DNA for the CDR3 is TGCAGCGTTCCCCTTGACAGGGGGGGGAACTATGGCTACACCTTC. It yields the protein CSVPLDRGGNYGYTF.

The chain links TRBV5-1 to TRBJ2-7; unclear D gene. Germline V gene lookup returns CDR1 SGHRS and CDR2 YFSETQ. V lost 6 bases, J lost 5 bases, and 21 bases lay in between. This CDR3 has 15 amino acids. This CDR3 is CASKVGPLDRHEQYF. The CDR3 nucleotides read TGCGCCAGCAAAGTAGGCCCGTTAGATAGGCACGAGCAGTACTTC.

The V call is TRBV2, the J call TRBJ2-3; D call uncertain. CDR1 and CDR2 (germline): SNHLY, FYNNEI. V lost 8 bases and J lost 5, with 5 bases in between. The CDR3 length is 10 residues. CDR3 coding DNA: TGTGCCAGCGGTCTAGATACGCAGTATTTT. Its translation: CASGLDTQYF. Supplemented by reference TRBV2 and TRBJ2-3, the full variable domain reads EPEVTQTPSHQVTQMGQEVILRCVPISNHLYFYWYRQILGQKVEFLVSFYNNEISEKSEIFDDQFSVERPDGSNFTLKIRSTKLEDSAMYFCASGLDTQYFGPGTRLTVL.

The chain is built from TRBV29-1 and TRBJ1-1; possibly TRBD1 for D (5 bases). V was trimmed by 6 bases and J by 11 bases, leaving 19 bases between them. Per the germline V gene, CDR1 is SQVTM and CDR2 is ANQGSEA. The CDR3 has 12 amino acids. CDR3 in DNA: TGCAGCGTGGAGACACGTTTTGGGGGGGCTTTCTTT. Amino acids: CSVETRFGGAFF.

This sequence joins TRBV2 and TRBJ1-3; D is unresolved. The length of the CDR3 is 15 residues. From germline, CDR1 is SNHLY and CDR2 FYNNEI. V was pared by 2 bases and J by 9 bases, with 17 bases between. For the CDR3, the DNA is TGTGCCAGCAGTGAATATCCGAGGCGTCGAAGCACCATATATTTT. Protein product: CASSEYPRRRSTIYF.

The chain joins TRBV19 to TRBJ1-5; D not resolved. This CDR3 spans 13 amino acids. V lost 3 bases and J lost 6, with 9 bases in between. Germline assignment: CDR1 LNHDA and CDR2 SQIVND (reference sequence). Here the CDR3 reads CASSMRETQPQHF. As DNA, the CDR3 is TGTGCCAGTAGTATGCGGGAGACTCAGCCCCAGCATTTT. Together with reference TRBV19 and TRBJ1-5, the CDR3 gives the full variable domain: DGGITQSPKYLFRKEGQNVTLSCEQNLNHDAMYWYRQDPGQGLRLIYYSQIVNDFQKGDIAEGYSVSREKKESFPLTVTSAQKNPTAFYLCASSMRETQPQHFGDGTRLSIL.

The CDR3 is CASISGGGPPYEQYF. The DNA for the CDR3 is TGTGCCAGCATTTCCGGGGGGGGCCCCCCCTACGAGCAGTACTTC. J is TRBJ2-7 and V is TRBV6-9; TRBD2 matches 8 bases. Trimming cost V 7 bases and J 2 bases; bases outside gene matches: 10. The CDR3 runs 15 residues. CDR1 and CDR2 from the germline V gene are MNHGY and SVAAGI.

This clone has just one count. This chain links TRBV15 with TRBJ1-5; possible D gene TRBD1, 5 bases. The CDR3 is 15 residues long. The V gene lost 0 bases and the J gene lost 3 bases, with 9 bases spanning the gap. CDR1 LNHNV and CDR2 YYDKDF come from the germline V gene (reference sequence). CDR3 protein: CATSRDSGNNQPQHF. The CDR3 DNA sequence: TGTGCCACCAGCAGAGATTCAGGGAACAATCAGCCCCAGCATTTT.

The J gene is TRBJ2-7, the V gene TRBV27; TRBD1 aligns across 8 bases. The trim removed 6 bases at V and 4 bases at J, leaving 8 bases unmatched. The germline V gene encodes CDR1 MNHEY and CDR2 SMNVEV (reference sequence). The CDR3 covers 14 residues. Written as DNA, the CDR3 is TGTGCCAGCAGAAGACAGGGGATACCTTACGAGCAGTACTTC. Protein sequence: CASRRQGIPYEQYF.